The 29 T cell receptor beta chains below all came from one sample that was sequenced in a study of vaccination and CD4 T cells after COVID-19. These receptors' targets are unknown. Treatment here: roughly 11-day PBMC culture with coronavirus spike peptide pools or control peptides (ViraFEST assay). The Oncomine TCR Beta short-read assay was what sequenced the DNA obtained from cultured CD4+ T cells. TCRdb re-derived calls from the PCR reads in MiXCR, one entry per CDR3 protein. The profile shows about 3,300 distinct CDR3 sequences, roughly three quarters of them singletons. Sequenced: CD4+ T cells from blood, cultured in vitro. These receptor sequences come from a human donor who had recovered from COVID-19.

Sample share makes this clonotype large (0.1 to 1%). The chain links TRBV27 to TRBJ1-1, with D maybe TRBD1 (6 bases). The germline V and J ends were trimmed by 3 bases and 4 bases, with 15 bases remaining between them. This CDR3 is built from 15 residues. Germline CDR1 is MNHEY and CDR2 is SMNVEV (reference sequence). CDR3 region: CASSFTTGRVTEAFF. CDR3 DNA: TGTGCCAGCAGTTTCACAACAGGGAGGGTCACTGAAGCTTTCTTT.

This chain links TRBV19 with TRBJ1-2; maybe TRBD1 (5 bases). This CDR3 comprises 12 residues. Germline values: CDR1 LNHDA, CDR2 SQIVND (reference sequence). V gave up 6 bases and J gave up 11 bases, with 16 bases separating them. CDR3 nucleotide sequence: TGTGCCAGTAGAAATTTACTCGAGGGGTACACCTTC. It specifies CASRNLLEGYTF.

The V and J genes are TRBV20-1 and TRBJ2-7; 9 bases are a match to TRBD1. The CDR3 length is 15 residues. Germline CDR1 DFQATT, CDR2 SNEGSKA (reference sequence). The ends lost 1 base at V and 0 bases at J; junction bases unmatched: 4. CDR3 DNA: TGCAGTGCTAGAGCGACAGGGGGTCCCTCCTACGAGCAGTACTTC. Its protein product is CSARATGGPSYEQYF.

This clonotype was recorded only once. The rearrangement uses TRBV6-1 and TRBJ1-2; D gene ambiguous. V lost 4 bases and J lost 8, with 14 bases in between. The CDR3 runs 13 residues. CDR1 is MNHNS and CDR2 is SASEGT in the germline V gene. The CDR3 spells CASSVLAPRGYTF. As DNA, the CDR3 is TGTGCCAGCAGTGTCCTAGCCCCGAGAGGCTACACCTTC.

This clonotype was counted a single time. V is TRBV12-3 or TRBV12-4 and J is TRBJ1-2; the D gene is possibly TRBD1 (5 bases). This CDR3 has 13 amino acids. V lost 6 bases to trimming and J lost 8 bases, with 16 bases between them. The CDR3 nucleotides are TGTGCCAGCAGGACCGGGACGGACGGGGGCTACACCTTC. It yields the protein CASRTGTDGGYTF.

V usage is TRBV20-1 and J usage is TRBJ1-6; D is undetermined. This CDR3 is 16 amino acids long. Trimming removed 0 bases at V and 0 bases at J, with 9 bases between. CDR1 DFQATT and CDR2 SNEGSKA come from the germline V gene (reference sequence). The CDR3 region is CSARDWRSSYNSPLHF. The CDR3 nucleotides read TGCAGTGCTAGAGATTGGAGGAGCTCCTATAATTCACCCCTCCACTTT.

The gene calls are TRBV20-1 and TRBJ1-5; TRBD1 matches 7 bases. The trim removed 2 bases at V and 7 bases at J, leaving 5 bases unmatched. Germline V gives CDR1 DFQATT, CDR2 SNEGSKA (reference sequence). The length of the CDR3 is 13 residues. This CDR3 is CSARSTGQQPQHF. CDR3 DNA: TGCAGTGCTAGATCGACAGGGCAACAGCCCCAGCATTTT.

The rearrangement joins TRBV6-1 to TRBJ2-2; TRBD2 agrees at 14 bases. The V gene end was trimmed by 7 bases and the J gene end by 4 bases; junction bases not matched to a gene: 5. The CDR3 totals 16 residues. In germline, CDR1 is MNHNS, CDR2 SASEGT. The CDR3 region has the DNA TGTGCCAGCATCCCCGGGACTAGCGGGGGCACCGGGGAGCTGTTTTTT. It codes for CASIPGTSGGTGELFF.

The gene calls are TRBV20-1 and TRBJ1-1; D remains ambiguous. Germline V gene data show CDR1 as DFQATT and CDR2 as SNEGSKA (reference sequence). Trimming stripped 0 bases from V and 4 bases from J, with 15 bases between. There are 15 residues in the CDR3. The CDR3 spells CSAREGTLMSTEAFF. The CDR3 nucleotides are TGCAGTGCTAGAGAGGGAACACTCATGAGCACTGAAGCTTTCTTT.

The chain carries TRBV30 and TRBJ1-2; D gene uncertain. V lost 5 bases, J lost 5 bases, and 15 bases lay in between. The CDR3 sequence is 13 residues long. CDR1 GTSNPN and CDR2 SVGIG come from the germline V gene (reference sequence). CDR3: CAWSPQEKYGYTF. As DNA, the CDR3 is TGTGCCTGGTCACCGCAGGAGAAATATGGCTACACCTTC.

The chain couples TRBV6-5 to TRBJ1-5, with a weak D call TRBD1 (6 bases). Trimming removed 2 bases from V and 3 bases from J, with 11 bases in between. Germline V gives CDR1 MNHEY, CDR2 SVGAGI. The length of the CDR3 is 15 residues. The CDR3 protein is CASSYIQGYNQPQHF. The CDR3 DNA is TGTGCCAGCAGTTACATACAGGGTTACAATCAGCCCCAGCATTTT.

This clonotype was found a few times. This rearrangement joins TRBV6-1 to TRBJ1-2, with D tentatively TRBD1 (5 bases). CDR3 length: 15 residues. Trimming removed 2 bases at V and 8 bases at J, with 18 bases between. The germline V gene has CDR1 MNHNS and CDR2 SASEGT. CDR3 region: CASSERPGSLEGYTF. CDR3 bases: TGTGCCAGCAGTGAAAGGCCAGGGTCCCTGGAAGGCTACACCTTC.

The CDR3 nucleotides are TGTGCCAGCAACGACTTGTCTTTATTCTCCTACGAGCAGTACTTC. Translating gives CASNDLSLFSYEQYF. The chain links TRBV7-9 to TRBJ2-7, with D hard to call. The CDR3 runs to 15 residues. V shed 7 bases and J shed 0 bases, with 16 bases lying between them. CDR1 is SEHNR, CDR2 FQNEAQ, per germline (reference sequence).

V is TRBV12-3 or TRBV12-4 and J is TRBJ1-1; D is unresolved. Trimming shortened V by 3 bases and J by 4 bases, and 12 bases separated the two germline ends. The CDR3 spans 14 residues. The CDR3 sequence: CASSFESSGTEAFF. CDR3 coding DNA: TGTGCCAGCAGTTTCGAAAGTAGTGGCACTGAAGCTTTCTTT.

DNA of the CDR3: TGCAGTGCTCCCGTTTTGGCTGAAGCTTTCTTT. Encoded protein: CSAPVLAEAFF. The chain uses TRBV20-1 and TRBJ1-1; unclear D gene. CDR1 DFQATT and CDR2 SNEGSKA come from the germline V gene (reference sequence). This CDR3 spans 11 amino acids. The ends were cut back, 5 bases at V and 6 bases at J, with 10 bases in the middle.

The chain combines TRBV20-1 with TRBJ2-2; the match to TRBD2 covers 14 bases. Germline values: CDR1 DFQATT, CDR2 SNEGSKA (reference sequence). The CDR3 totals 16 residues. Germline trimming cut 5 bases from V and 3 bases from J; bases unmatched to any gene: 5. The DNA for the CDR3 is TGCAGTGCTCGGACTAGCGGGGGGTTATACACCGGGGAGCTGTTTTTT. Translating gives CSARTSGGLYTGELFF.

The V call is TRBV27, the J call TRBJ1-5, with a tentative D call TRBD1 (6 bases). V lost 6 bases to trimming and J lost 0 bases, with 12 bases between them. This CDR3 has 15 residues. Germline V gene data show CDR1 as MNHEY and CDR2 as SMNVEV (reference sequence). CDR3 sequence (DNA): TGTGCCAGCAGCGGCTCCAGGGGTAGCAATCAGCCCCAGCATTTT. Protein product: CASSGSRGSNQPQHF.

CDR3 sequence reads: CASSLSPRGTGELFF. The CDR3 DNA reads TGTGCCAGCAGCTTGTCCCCAAGGGGCACCGGGGAGCTGTTTTTT. The gene calls are TRBV7-9 and TRBJ2-2; D might be TRBD1 (5 bases). Trimming removed 3 bases from V and 4 bases from J, with 12 bases in between. This CDR3 is built from 15 residues. Germline CDR1 and CDR2: SEHNR and FQNEAQ (reference sequence).

The V gene is TRBV6-5, the J gene TRBJ2-1; TRBD1 agrees at 9 bases. The CDR3 loop spans 14 amino acids. Germline lookup yields CDR1 MNHEY and CDR2 SVGAGI. Trimming took 4 bases from V and 8 from J; bases not matched to a gene: 6. The CDR3 is CASSSGTGIHEQFF. CDR3 coding DNA: TGTGCCAGCAGTTCCGGGACAGGGATCCATGAGCAGTTCTTC.

J is TRBJ1-2 and V is TRBV6-1; no definite D call. The CDR3 has 14 residues. Germline CDR1 MNHNS, CDR2 SASEGT. With 2 bases removed from V and 4 bases from J, the gap between germline ends came to 11 bases. CDR3 bases: TGTGCCAGCAGTGAAACAGTAGGCGGCTATGGCTACACCTTC. Protein: CASSETVGGYGYTF.

This chain joins TRBV28 and TRBJ1-5; D remains ambiguous. Trimming removed 6 bases at V and 9 bases at J, with 15 bases between. Germline V gene data show CDR1 as MDHEN and CDR2 as SYDVKM. The CDR3 extends over 13 amino acids. DNA for the CDR3: TGTGCCAGCAGCAACCGGGCCCCAAGGCCCCAGCATTTT. Residues: CASSNRAPRPQHF.

The chain joins TRBV6-1 to TRBJ2-7; D may correspond to TRBD1 or TRBD2 (7 bases each). The CDR3 consists of 14 residues. Germline assignment: CDR1 MNHNS and CDR2 SASEGT. V lost 6 bases and J lost 1, with 13 bases in between. CDR3 in amino acids: CASSPGGGSYEQYF. The CDR3 DNA sequence: TGTGCCAGCAGCCCAGGGGGGGGATCCTACGAGCAGTACTTC.

The chain combines TRBV6-4 with TRBJ1-2; 11 nucleotides align to TRBD1. The germline CDR1 and CDR2 sequences are MRHNA and SNTAGT. This CDR3 contains 15 residues. The junction had 6 bases not matched to a gene; V was cut back by 5 bases and J by 4 bases. The CDR3 DNA follows: TGTGCCAGCAGTTCCGGGACAGGGGGGATCTATGGCTACACCTTC. It translates to CASSSGTGGIYGYTF.

This chain links TRBV7-9 with TRBJ1-1; TRBD1 matches 7 bases. CDR3 size: 14 residues. Unmatched junction bases numbered 6, after V lost 6 bases and J lost 2 bases. Germline CDR1 SEHNR, CDR2 FQNEAQ (reference sequence). The CDR3 spells CASRAGQSNTEAFF. The CDR3 region has the DNA TGTGCCAGCAGGGCGGGACAGTCTAACACTGAAGCTTTCTTT.

This chain uses TRBV19 with TRBJ1-2; TRBD1 agrees at 9 bases. Germline V gene data show CDR1 as LNHDA and CDR2 as SQIVND (reference sequence). V was clipped by 3 bases and J by 4 bases; unmatched bases: 9. The CDR3 covers 16 residues. The CDR3 DNA follows: TGTGCCAGTAGTATCCGGGACCGGGACAGGGTCTATGGCTACACCTTC. Its translation: CASSIRDRDRVYGYTF.

On this clonotype: This sequence may be a read error, since a much larger clone differs from it by one base. The V and J genes are TRBV20-1 and TRBJ1-1, with D unresolved. This CDR3 has 13 amino acids. V shed 7 bases and J shed 0 bases, with 12 bases lying between them. Germline V gene sequence: CDR1 DFQATT, CDR2 SNEGSKA (reference sequence). CDR3 sequence: CSDKTGVNTEAFF. The CDR3 nucleotides are TGCAGTGATAAGACGGGTGTGAACACTGAAGCTTTCTTT.

The chain couples TRBV30 to TRBJ1-1; D gene uncertain. The CDR3 is 11 amino acids. Germline CDR1 and CDR2: GTSNPN and SVGIG (reference sequence). The ends were cut back, 3 bases at V and 10 bases at J, with 12 bases in the middle. The CDR3 reads CAWRAVRGAFF. The DNA of the CDR3 is TGTGCCTGGAGGGCCGTCCGAGGAGCTTTCTTT.

The chain employs TRBV20-1 and TRBJ1-2; D possibly corresponds to TRBD1 (6 bases). V lost 3 bases and J 4 bases, leaving 12 bases between the germline ends. The CDR3 contains 13 residues. In germline, CDR1 is DFQATT, CDR2 SNEGSKA (reference sequence). CDR3 region: CSARVTGIYGYTF. CDR3 nucleotides: TGCAGTGCTAGGGTTACAGGGATCTATGGCTACACCTTC.

The gene calls are TRBV20-1 and TRBJ2-7; D may match TRBD1 or TRBD2 (7 bases each). Trimming stripped 5 bases from V and 1 base from J, with 9 bases between. In germline, CDR1 is DFQATT, CDR2 SNEGSKA (reference sequence). The length of the CDR3 is 12 residues. The CDR3 region has the DNA TGCAGTGCTCAGGGGGGGTCCTACGAGCAGTACTTC. Translating gives CSAQGGSYEQYF.